This note documents a single T cell receptor (beta chain) sequence. The target antigen is unknown. These data originate in a study of shared clonotypes between healthy human individuals. Study-wide points: Researchers found naive subsets generally carried larger estimated richness than memory subsets.

Assay: immunoSEQ multiplex PCR; the TCRdb copy retains only in-frame clones and omits some. Here the sample spans around 2.5 million clones, roughly 93% being singletons. This clonotype was sampled from a young man in good health. Some clones in this sample may be carry-over from other donors' samples. Sequenced sample: naive CD4+ T cells from PBMCs. This sample's subset: CD45RA+ positively selected.

As DNA, the CDR3 is TGCGCCAGCAGCTTGGGTGGACGGGCGAGCTCCTACAATGAGCAGTTCTTC. Its translation is CASSLGGRASSYNEQFF. The chain couples TRBV5-1 to TRBJ2-1; D remains ambiguous. There are 17 residues in the CDR3. Germline assignment: CDR1 SGHRS and CDR2 YFSETQ. V was clipped by 0 bases and J by 0 bases, with 13 bases between them. The whole variable domain, filled in from reference TRBV5-1 and TRBJ2-1, reads KAGVTQTPRYLIKTRGQQVTLSCSPISGHRSVSWYQQTPGQGLQFLFEYFSETQRNKGNFPGRFSGRQFSNSRSEMNVSTLELGDSALYLCASSLGGRASSYNEQFFGPGTRLTVL.